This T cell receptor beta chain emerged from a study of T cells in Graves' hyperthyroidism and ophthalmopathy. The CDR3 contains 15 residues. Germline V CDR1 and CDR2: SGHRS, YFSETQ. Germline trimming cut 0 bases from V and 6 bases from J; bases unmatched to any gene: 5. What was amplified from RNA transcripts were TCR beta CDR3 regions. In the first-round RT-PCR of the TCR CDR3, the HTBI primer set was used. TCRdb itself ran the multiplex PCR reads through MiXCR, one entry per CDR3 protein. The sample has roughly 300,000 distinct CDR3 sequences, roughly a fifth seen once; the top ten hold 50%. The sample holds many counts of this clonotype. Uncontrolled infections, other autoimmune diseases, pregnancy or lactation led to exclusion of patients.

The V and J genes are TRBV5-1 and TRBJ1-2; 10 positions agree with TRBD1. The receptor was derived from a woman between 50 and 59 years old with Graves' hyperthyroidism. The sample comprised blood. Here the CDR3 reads CASSLGDRGLHGYTF. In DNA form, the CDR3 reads TGCGCCAGCAGCTTGGGGGACAGGGGACTTCATGGCTACACCTTC. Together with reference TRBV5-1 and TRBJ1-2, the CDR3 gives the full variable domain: KAGVTQTPRYLIKTRGQQVTLSCSPISGHRSVSWYQQTPGQGLQFLFEYFSETQRNKGNFPGRFSGRQFSNSRSEMNVSTLELGDSALYLCASSLGDRGLHGYTFGSGTRLTVV.